This TCR beta chain was recovered during a study of blood T cell repertoires in COVID-19. This CDR3 has 17 amino acids. With 3 bases removed from V and 0 bases from J, the gap between germline ends came to 15 bases. CDR1 MDHEN and CDR2 SYDVKM come from the germline V gene. Profiling relied on immunoSEQ multiplex PCR, and the TCRdb table lists in-frame clones only, not all of them. Of 150,000 to 200,000 clones in the sample, around 87% were seen once. The specimen was peripheral blood. The chain links TRBV28 to TRBJ1-3; D call uncertain. This TCR derives from a man aged 35-49 years with active or convalescent COVID-19. DNA for the CDR3: TGTGCCAGCAGTTTGGGAGGTGACACGAGCTCTGGAAACACCATATATTTT. This gives the protein CASSLGGDTSSGNTIYF.